The 9 T cell receptor beta chains listed next were all sequenced from one sample in a study of Ad26.COV2.S vaccination and SARS-CoV-2 variants. Clones were read by immunoSEQ multiplex PCR, and TCRdb kept only the in-frame ones, dropping some. The sample lists more than 400,000 clones; 92% were seen once. Treatment specified: 15 to 20 received Ad26.COV2.S at low or high dose, single or two shots; roughly five received placebo; per-sample allocation not given. Collection of samples fell on day 63 after the first vaccine or placebo injection. The sequences come from peripheral blood, collected in a trial of Ad26.COV2.S vaccine versus placebo. The receptors derive from a person aged 18-65 years who received the Ad26.COV2.S COVID-19 vaccine or a placebo.

About this clone: One junction end does not reproduce the germline sequence, and a read error may be involved. This chain links TRBV6-5 with TRBJ2-4, with 12 positions matching TRBD2. Germline V gene lookup returns CDR1 MNHEY and CDR2 SVGAGI. The CDR3 covers 13 residues. The CDR3 loop reads CASTPGTSGPPHF. In DNA form, the CDR3 reads TGTGCCAGCACCCCGGGGACTAGCGGGCCCCCCCACTTC.

The chain recombines TRBV19 with TRBJ2-7; 11 nucleotides match TRBD1. Germline trimming cut 6 bases from V and 1 base from J; bases unmatched to any gene: 2. The CDR3 extends over 14 amino acids. Germline lookup yields CDR1 LNHDA and CDR2 SQIVND (reference sequence). This CDR3 is CASRGTGGSYEQYF. CDR3 DNA: TGTGCCAGTAGGGGGACAGGGGGGTCCTACGAGCAGTACTTC. Complete variable domain (other parts from reference TRBV19 and TRBJ2-7): DGGITQSPKYLFRKEGQNVTLSCEQNLNHDAMYWYRQDPGQGLRLIYYSQIVNDFQKGDIAEGYSVSREKKESFPLTVTSAQKNPTAFYLCASRGTGGSYEQYFGPGTRLTVT.

The V gene is TRBV14, the J gene TRBJ2-5; no reliable D call. Germline CDR1 is SGHDN and CDR2 is FVKESK. V was pared by 1 base and J by 1 base, with 13 bases between. This CDR3 has 16 amino acids. Written as DNA, the CDR3 is TGTGCCAGCAGCCAAGGACTGACTTATTTCCAAGAGACCCAGTACTTC. Protein: CASSQGLTYFQETQYF.

The chain joins TRBV28 to TRBJ2-7, with D tentatively TRBD1 (5 bases). CDR1 and CDR2 (germline): MDHEN, SYDVKM. This CDR3 comprises 13 residues. Trimming cost V 3 bases and J 7 bases, with 13 bases left between them. The CDR3 loop reads CASSFGATKEQYF. CDR3 DNA: TGTGCCAGCAGTTTTGGGGCTACCAAGGAGCAGTACTTC. Looking up the rest from reference TRBV28 and TRBJ2-7 gives the full variable domain: DVKVTQSSRYLVKRTGEKVFLECVQDMDHENMFWYRQDPGLGLRLIYFSYDVKMKEKGDIPEGYSVSREKKERFSLILESASTNQTSMYLCASSFGATKEQYFGPGTRLTVT.

This sequence joins TRBV7-9 and TRBJ2-1; D could derive from TRBD1 or TRBD2 (5 bases each). Germline V lookup: CDR1 SEHNR, CDR2 FQNEAQ (reference sequence). The CDR3 spans 13 residues. V lost 3 bases, J lost 4 bases, and 7 bases lay in between. This chain's CDR3 is CASSFGTYNEQFF. The DNA for the CDR3 is TGTGCCAGCAGCTTCGGGACGTACAATGAGCAGTTCTTC.

CDR3: CSVVTGAETQYF. Here the CDR3 DNA reads TGCAGCGTTGTAACAGGGGCAGAGACCCAGTACTTC. The chain links TRBV29-1 to TRBJ2-5, with 7 bases lining up with TRBD1. In germline, CDR1 is SQVTM, CDR2 ANQGSEA. The V and J ends lost 4 bases and 4 bases, in that order; junction bases with no gene match: 3. CDR3 length: 12 amino acids.

V usage is TRBV6-2 or TRBV6-3 and J usage is TRBJ2-4; weak D call: TRBD1 (7 bases). There are 12 residues in the CDR3. V was shortened by 5 bases and J by 9 bases, with 11 bases between the two germline ends. In germline, CDR1 is MNHEY, CDR2 SVGEGT. CDR3 DNA: TGTGCCAGCAGTAACCAGGGGGGCATTCAGTACTTC. Amino acids: CASSNQGGIQYF.

This sequence joins TRBV5-4 and TRBJ2-5, with TRBD2 matching over 10 bases. Germline CDR1 reads SGHNT; CDR2 reads YYREEE (reference sequence). V lost 4 bases, J lost 5 bases, and 11 bases stayed unmatched. The CDR3 consists of 16 residues. The CDR3 DNA reads TGTGCCAGCAGCCTCGGACTAGCGGTTGTTGGGGAGACCCAGTACTTC. This gives the protein CASSLGLAVVGETQYF.

The chain has TRBV27 and TRBJ1-5, with D hard to call. Germline V lookup: CDR1 MNHEY, CDR2 SMNVEV (reference sequence). This CDR3 spans 15 amino acids. Trimming shortened V by 5 bases and J by 2 bases, and 13 bases separated the two germline ends. The CDR3 coding sequence is TGTGCCAGCAGTATGATCGGGTTTGGCAATCAGCCCCAGCATTTT. Translated: CASSMIGFGNQPQHF.